A single sample gave rise to the 31 T cell receptor beta chains below, sequenced in a study of cytomegalovirus exposure and HLA in healthy donors (dated by TCRdb to about 2017). The library was prepared using the immunoSEQ multiplex PCR assay. For the multiplex PCR, a mixture combining 60 forward primers for TCR Vbeta segments and 13 reverse primers for TCR Jbeta segments was used. TCRdb holds this immuneACCESS table with in-frame rearrangements only. Some clones are missing; in checked studies, unresolved V genes explain under half, and the rest has no known cause. For this sample the table gives some 140,000 clones, of which over 70% were detected only once. The top ten constitute more than 0.85% of the sample. The material sequenced was PBMCs. The source of these receptors is a man aged 18 to 30 in good health and CMV-seronegative.

This clone has only a few counts. The V call is TRBV5-1, the J call TRBJ1-2; D may be TRBD1 (5 bases). V was cut by 0 bases and J by 13 bases, with 10 bases left in between. Germline V gene sequence: CDR1 SGHRS, CDR2 YFSETQ. The CDR3 consists of 11 residues. The DNA of the CDR3 is TGCGCCAGCAGCTTGGAAGGGGCGGTCACCTTC. It codes for CASSLEGAVTF.

This sequence joins TRBV5-1 and TRBJ2-4; D might be TRBD1 (6 bases). Trimming stripped 0 bases from V and 3 bases from J, with 7 bases between. CDR1 and CDR2 (germline): SGHRS, YFSETQ. The CDR3 loop spans 14 amino acids. CDR3 residues: CASSLEGGKNIQYF. As DNA, the CDR3 is TGCGCCAGCAGCTTGGAAGGGGGCAAAAACATTCAGTACTTC.

The V call is TRBV5-1, the J call TRBJ1-1; D may be TRBD1 (5 bases). Germline CDR1 reads SGHRS; CDR2 reads YFSETQ. The CDR3 has 16 residues. The V end lost 4 bases, the J end lost 1 base, and 17 bases lay between the germline ends. Here the CDR3 DNA reads TGCGCCAGCAGCATTAATGCCGGGACTACGAACACTGAAGCTTTCTTT. It is translated as CASSINAGTTNTEAFF.

This clone has just a few counts. This sequence joins TRBV28 and TRBJ2-3, with TRBD2 identical over 8 bases. J lost 7 bases, V lost 5 bases, and 14 bases had no gene match. There are 16 residues in the CDR3. The germline V gene has CDR1 MDHEN and CDR2 SYDVKM. Here the CDR3 reads CASSTNRAGARNTQYF. The CDR3 DNA follows: TGTGCCAGCAGTACCAATCGAGCGGGGGCCAGAAATACGCAGTATTTT.

The chain links TRBV4-1 to TRBJ2-7; weak D call: TRBD1 (5 bases). Germline values: CDR1 MGHRA, CDR2 YSYEKL. Trimming stripped 4 bases from V and 0 bases from J, with 10 bases between. This CDR3 is 14 amino acids long. The CDR3 protein is CASSLRDRSYEQYF. CDR3 DNA: TGCGCCAGCAGCCTCAGGGATCGCTCCTACGAGCAGTACTTC.

This clone was seen once. The rearrangement uses TRBV15 and TRBJ2-2; 9 bases line up with TRBD1. Germline CDR1 is LNHNV and CDR2 is YYDKDF (reference sequence). This CDR3 contains 14 residues. Trimming at V came to 5 bases and at J to 5 bases, leaving 3 bases not matched to a gene. For the CDR3, the DNA is TGTGCCACCAGCGGGGACAGGGAGACCGGGGAGCTGTTTTTT. Translation gives CATSGDRETGELFF.

This sequence joins TRBV9 and TRBJ1-1; 12 bases fit TRBD1. Germline loops: CDR1 SGDLS, CDR2 YYNGEE. The V segment lost 4 bases and the J segment 7 bases; nucleotides outside the gene matches: 11. The CDR3 runs to 16 residues. The CDR3, as DNA: TGTGCCAGCAGCCCTACCCCCGGGACAGGGGGCGGTGAAGCTTTCTTT. Protein sequence: CASSPTPGTGGGEAFF.

The chain recombines TRBV9 with TRBJ2-7; 9 positions match TRBD1. V shed 3 bases and J 0 bases; nucleotides not matched to a gene: 7. The CDR3 extends over 16 amino acids. Looked up from germline, CDR1 is SGDLS and CDR2 is YYNGEE. CDR3 nucleotide sequence: TGTGCCAGCAGCGCTACAGGGGGCCTACGCTCCTACGAGCAGTACTTC. This translates into CASSATGGLRSYEQYF.

The count of this clone is one. Germline is not matched at one junction end, which may reflect a read error. The gene calls are TRBV7-9 and TRBJ1-2; no clear D. Germline values: CDR1 SEHNR, CDR2 FQNEAQ (reference sequence). The CDR3 runs 12 residues. This chain's CDR3 is CSSSLLNYGYTF. CDR3 DNA: TGTTCCAGCAGCCTCCTAAACTATGGCTACACCTTC. Filled out from reference TRBV7-9 and TRBJ1-2, the complete variable domain reads DTGVSQNPRHKITKRGQNVTFRCDPISEHNRLYWYRQTLGQGPEFLTYFQNEAQLEKSRLLSDRFSAERPKGSFSTLEIQRTEQGDSAMYLCSSSLLNYGYTFGSGTRLTVV.

J is TRBJ2-3 and V is TRBV10-3; 11 bases agree with TRBD2. The CDR3 has 15 amino acids. Germline V lookup: CDR1 ENHRY, CDR2 SYGVKD. V was pared by 9 bases and J by 2 bases, with 7 bases of the junction left unmatched. CDR3 protein: CAIRTSGFLTDTQYF. CDR3 sequence (DNA): TGTGCCATACGGACTAGCGGGTTCCTCACAGATACGCAGTATTTT.

This chain links TRBV5-1 with TRBJ2-1; no clear D gene. Germline values: CDR1 SGHRS, CDR2 YFSETQ. The CDR3 spans 13 residues. V was clipped by 0 bases and J by 7 bases, with 8 bases between them. The CDR3 is CASSLGLTNEQFF. The CDR3 DNA reads as TGCGCCAGCAGCTTGGGACTGACTAATGAGCAGTTCTTC.

The V gene is TRBV11-2, the J gene TRBJ2-2; 12 nucleotides align to TRBD2. CDR1 SGHAT and CDR2 FQNNGV come from the germline V gene. This CDR3 is 18 amino acids long. Trimming removed 4 bases from V and 1 base from J; junction bases left unmatched: 7. The CDR3 protein is CASSWGLAGGENTGELFF. The CDR3 coding sequence is TGTGCCAGCAGCTGGGGGCTAGCGGGGGGGGAGAACACCGGGGAGCTGTTTTTT.

The chain carries TRBV19 and TRBJ1-2; 7 bases match TRBD1. The V gene end was trimmed by 6 bases and the J gene end by 5 bases; junction bases not matched to a gene: 3. The germline V gene encodes CDR1 LNHDA and CDR2 SQIVND (reference sequence). The CDR3 loop spans 12 amino acids. The chain's CDR3 is CASSGTVYGYTF. CDR3 nucleotides: TGTGCCAGTAGCGGGACAGTGTATGGCTACACCTTC. The whole variable domain, filled in from reference TRBV19 and TRBJ1-2, reads DGGITQSPKYLFRKEGQNVTLSCEQNLNHDAMYWYRQDPGQGLRLIYYSQIVNDFQKGDIAEGYSVSREKKESFPLTVTSAQKNPTAFYLCASSGTVYGYTFGSGTRLTVV.

The rearrangement uses TRBV19 and TRBJ1-3; 8 bases line up with TRBD1. J gave up 7 bases and V 3 bases, and 11 bases lay outside the gene matches. This CDR3 contains 16 residues. Germline loops: CDR1 LNHDA, CDR2 SQIVND (reference sequence). CDR3 loop: CASSMGQAPAGNTIYF. DNA for the CDR3: TGTGCCAGTAGTATGGGACAGGCTCCCGCGGGTAACACCATATATTTT.

This rearrangement joins TRBV4-2 to TRBJ2-3, with D perhaps matching TRBD2 (6 bases). Germline assignment: CDR1 LGHNA and CDR2 YNFKEQ. The V gene lost 4 bases and the J gene lost 8 bases, with 16 bases spanning the gap. The CDR3 spans 14 residues. The CDR3 reads CASSLPGVAGTQYF. Written as DNA, the CDR3 is TGTGCCAGCAGCCTGCCGGGGGTAGCAGGTACGCAGTATTTT.

This clone appeared a few times. The J gene is TRBJ1-5, the V gene TRBV7-2; D gene ambiguous. CDR1 and CDR2 from the germline V gene are SGHTA and FQGNSA. The CDR3 is made up of 13 amino acids. Trimming left V 5 bases short and J 6 bases short, with 11 bases between. The CDR3, as DNA: TGTGCCAGCAGCCCCCCGGGAGGTCAGCCCCAGCATTTT. This codes for CASSPPGGQPQHF.

The chain joins TRBV7-2 to TRBJ2-3; 7 nucleotides align to TRBD2. Unmatched junction bases numbered 14, after V lost 4 bases and J lost 4 bases. This CDR3 region has 17 residues. Germline V CDR1 and CDR2: SGHTA, FQGNSA. The CDR3 reads CASSSPVAGLMADTQYF. Written as DNA, the CDR3 is TGTGCCAGCAGCTCCCCAGTAGCGGGTTTGATGGCAGATACGCAGTATTTT.

This clone showed up just a few times. V and J are TRBV5-1 and TRBJ2-7; 8 bases match TRBD2. J gave up 3 bases and V 1 base, and 3 bases lay outside the gene matches. The CDR3 runs 14 residues. Germline loops: CDR1 SGHRS, CDR2 YFSETQ. The CDR3 region is CASSLSSGDYEQYF. The CDR3 nucleotides are TGCGCCAGCAGCTTGAGTAGCGGGGACTACGAGCAGTACTTC.

V usage is TRBV6-5 and J usage is TRBJ1-2; possible D gene TRBD1, 5 bases. The CDR3 runs to 15 residues. Trimming left V 4 bases short and J 6 bases short, with 18 bases between. Germline V gene sequence: CDR1 MNHEY, CDR2 SVGAGI. The CDR3 DNA is TGTGCCAGCAGTTCCTCGGGGGGGAATCGGGATGGCTACACCTTC. Its protein product is CASSSSGGNRDGYTF.

The rearrangement uses TRBV7-3 and TRBJ2-7, with TRBD2 matching 9 bases. There are 15 residues in the CDR3. From germline, CDR1 is SGHTA and CDR2 FQGTGA. The junction had 2 bases not matched to a gene; V was cut back by 0 bases and J by 2 bases. The CDR3 here is CASSLTGGGAYEQYF. The DNA of the CDR3 is TGTGCCAGCAGCTTAACGGGCGGGGGGGCCTACGAGCAGTACTTC.

The chain couples TRBV5-1 to TRBJ1-2; D perhaps matches TRBD1 (6 bases). Between the trimmed V and J ends, which lost 0 bases and 5 bases, there was a span of 14 bases. The V gene's germline CDR1 is SGHRS and CDR2 YFSETQ. The CDR3 runs to 15 residues. CDR3 sequence: CASSLDAGVGYGYTF. In DNA form, the CDR3 reads TGCGCCAGCAGCTTGGATGCAGGGGTGGGGTATGGCTACACCTTC.

This rearrangement joins TRBV28 to TRBJ2-7, with TRBD2 as a possible D gene (6 bases). Per the germline V gene, CDR1 is MDHEN and CDR2 is SYDVKM. The CDR3 extends over 12 amino acids. Trimming took off 7 bases at V and 1 base at J, with 8 bases between the two ends. In DNA, the CDR3 is TGTGCCAGCAAGGAGGGGTCCTACGAGCAGTACTTC. It yields the protein CASKEGSYEQYF.

The chain joins TRBV4-1 to TRBJ1-4, with a possible D match to TRBD1 (6 bases). The CDR3 is made up of 16 amino acids. CDR1 and CDR2 (germline): MGHRA, YSYEKL. The V and J ends lost 0 bases and 4 bases respectively, with 12 bases between them. CDR3 sequence reads: CASSQDLGGVNEKLFF. DNA of the CDR3: TGCGCCAGCAGCCAAGATTTAGGGGGGGTTAATGAAAAACTGTTTTTT.

The V and J genes are TRBV18 and TRBJ2-6, with 7 bases identical to TRBD1. The V segment lost 4 bases and the J segment 1 base; nucleotides outside the gene matches: 1. The CDR3 loop spans 15 amino acids. Germline V CDR1 and CDR2: KGHSH, LQKENI. For the CDR3, the DNA is TGTGCCAGCTCACAACAGGGGTCTGGGGCCAACGTCCTGACTTTC. Its protein product is CASSQQGSGANVLTF.

This clone was observed once. V usage is TRBV5-1 and J usage is TRBJ1-2; 9 nucleotides agree with TRBD1. CDR3 length: 18 amino acids. V was clipped by 3 bases and J by 4 bases; unmatched bases: 16. Germline V gene data show CDR1 as SGHRS and CDR2 as YFSETQ. The CDR3 DNA reads as TGCGCCAGCAGCTCCCCAAAGGGACAGGGTTCAAACTCCTATGGCTACACCTTC. Amino acid sequence: CASSSPKGQGSNSYGYTF.

The rearrangement links TRBV2 to TRBJ2-5; D gene unclear. Germline CDR1 is SNHLY and CDR2 is FYNNEI. The ends were cut back, 6 bases at V and 0 bases at J, with 11 bases in the middle. The CDR3 is made up of 14 amino acids. The CDR3 DNA reads as TGTGCCAGCAGGGAACCCTTTTACCAAGAGACCCAGTACTTC. Translation gives CASREPFYQETQYF.

This rearrangement joins TRBV2 to TRBJ1-2; no definite D call. V lost 4 bases and J 1 base, leaving 10 bases between the germline ends. CDR3 size: 14 residues. From germline, CDR1 is SNHLY and CDR2 FYNNEI. This chain's CDR3 is CASSAWGVNYGYTF. CDR3 nucleotide sequence: TGTGCCAGCAGTGCGTGGGGAGTTAACTATGGCTACACCTTC.

The chain carries TRBV7-9 and TRBJ1-1; D unresolved. There are 12 residues in the CDR3. Trimming stripped 1 base from V and 5 bases from J, with 5 bases between. Germline V lookup: CDR1 SEHNR, CDR2 FQNEAQ (reference sequence). Here the CDR3 DNA reads TGTGCCAGCAGCTTAGTGAGGACTGAAGCTTTCTTT. It encodes CASSLVRTEAFF. Using reference TRBV7-9 and TRBJ1-1 for the parts outside the CDR3, the full variable domain is DTGVSQNPRHKITKRGQNVTFRCDPISEHNRLYWYRQTLGQGPEFLTYFQNEAQLEKSRLLSDRFSAERPKGSFSTLEIQRTEQGDSAMYLCASSLVRTEAFFGQGTRLTVV.

This clone turned up a few times. This chain joins TRBV28 and TRBJ1-2, with D unresolved. V lost 2 bases to trimming and J lost 4 bases, with 8 bases between them. Germline V CDR1 and CDR2: MDHEN, SYDVKM. The CDR3 covers 13 residues. The CDR3 region has the DNA TGTGCCAGCAGTTTACAGGATTTCTATGGCTACACCTTC. Translated, it gives CASSLQDFYGYTF.

The chain uses TRBV9 and TRBJ2-3; 9 bases are shared with TRBD2. The V segment lost 0 bases and the J segment 8 bases; nucleotides outside the gene matches: 10. In germline, CDR1 is SGDLS, CDR2 YYNGEE. CDR3 length: 16 amino acids. DNA for the CDR3: TGTGCCAGCAGCGTAGAACCAGCGGGGGGTCAAGGTACGCAGTATTTT. Protein sequence: CASSVEPAGGQGTQYF.

CDR3 DNA: TGTGCCAGCAGCAAGGCAGGACAGGGGACCTACGAGCAGTACTTC. Translating gives CASSKAGQGTYEQYF. The genes are TRBV14 and TRBJ2-7; 9 bases align to TRBD1. Germline V CDR1 and CDR2: SGHDN, FVKESK. Trimming at V came to 5 bases and at J to 2 bases, leaving 7 bases not matched to a gene. The CDR3 loop spans 15 amino acids.